The 6 T cell receptor beta chains below were found in one sample sequenced in a study of blood T cell repertoires in COVID-19. TCRdb's copy holds only in-frame clones and misses some; the assay was immunoSEQ multiplex PCR. The table lists 200,000 to 250,000 clones, about nine tenths of them singletons. The source material was peripheral blood. Receptor source: an elderly man with acute or convalescent COVID-19.

The V and J genes are TRBV2 and TRBJ1-5; TRBD1 might be the D (5 bases). Germline V lookup: CDR1 SNHLY, CDR2 FYNNEI. This CDR3 is 15 amino acids long. V was cut by 5 bases and J by 5 bases, with 16 bases left in between. Written as DNA, the CDR3 is TGTGCCAGCAGTAGGTGGCAGGGTTCGCATCAGCCCCAGCATTTT. Translation gives CASSRWQGSHQPQHF.

This chain connects TRBV29-1 to TRBJ1-2; TRBD1 might be the D (5 bases). The V gene's germline CDR1 is SQVTM and CDR2 ANQGSEA. The CDR3 sequence is 11 residues long. V shed 6 bases and J shed 7 bases, with 12 bases lying between them. The DNA for the CDR3 is TGCAGCGTGAAGTCTGGGGCTGGCTACACCTTC. This translates into CSVKSGAGYTF.

The chain links TRBV6-5 to TRBJ2-7; D possibly corresponds to TRBD1 (6 bases). Germline V gene data show CDR1 as MNHEY and CDR2 as SVGAGI. Trimming shortened V by 6 bases and J by 2 bases, and 17 bases separated the two germline ends. The CDR3 has 15 residues. CDR3 in amino acids: CASRRDIRPTYEQYV. The DNA for the CDR3 is TGTGCCAGCAGACGGGACATCAGACCTACCTACGAGCAGTACGTC.

This clone appeared a single time. The gene calls are TRBV19 and TRBJ2-3, with D perhaps matching TRBD2 (5 bases). The CDR3 has 13 residues. Germline CDR1 LNHDA, CDR2 SQIVND (reference sequence). Trimming left V 9 bases short and J 2 bases short, with 12 bases between. CDR3: CASSWTYTDTQYF. The CDR3 nucleotides read TGTGCCAGCTCTTGGACTTACACAGATACGCAGTATTTT.

This chain connects TRBV27 to TRBJ1-4; 7 nucleotides match TRBD1. Trimming removed 3 bases from V and 3 bases from J; junction bases left unmatched: 7. This CDR3 has 16 amino acids. In germline, CDR1 is MNHEY, CDR2 SMNVEV (reference sequence). DNA for the CDR3: TGTGCCAGCAGTTTGGCCGGTAGGGGGCCTAATGAAAAACTGTTTTTT. Amino acid sequence: CASSLAGRGPNEKLFF. Full variable domain (rest looked up from reference TRBV27 and TRBJ1-4): EAQVTQNPRYLITVTGKKLTVTCSQNMNHEYMSWYRQDPGLGLRQIYYSMNVEVTDKGDVPEGYKVSRKEKRNFPLILESPSPNQTSLYFCASSLAGRGPNEKLFFGSGTQLSVL.

This clone was counted only a few times. This chain joins TRBV6-5 and TRBJ1-3; no firm D call. Trimming took 6 bases from V and 1 from J, leaving 10 bases between them. The CDR3 consists of 14 residues. CDR1 and CDR2 (germline): MNHEY, SVGAGI. CDR3 sequence: CASRHLTSGNTIYF. DNA of the CDR3: TGTGCCAGCAGACACCTTACATCTGGAAACACCATATATTTT.